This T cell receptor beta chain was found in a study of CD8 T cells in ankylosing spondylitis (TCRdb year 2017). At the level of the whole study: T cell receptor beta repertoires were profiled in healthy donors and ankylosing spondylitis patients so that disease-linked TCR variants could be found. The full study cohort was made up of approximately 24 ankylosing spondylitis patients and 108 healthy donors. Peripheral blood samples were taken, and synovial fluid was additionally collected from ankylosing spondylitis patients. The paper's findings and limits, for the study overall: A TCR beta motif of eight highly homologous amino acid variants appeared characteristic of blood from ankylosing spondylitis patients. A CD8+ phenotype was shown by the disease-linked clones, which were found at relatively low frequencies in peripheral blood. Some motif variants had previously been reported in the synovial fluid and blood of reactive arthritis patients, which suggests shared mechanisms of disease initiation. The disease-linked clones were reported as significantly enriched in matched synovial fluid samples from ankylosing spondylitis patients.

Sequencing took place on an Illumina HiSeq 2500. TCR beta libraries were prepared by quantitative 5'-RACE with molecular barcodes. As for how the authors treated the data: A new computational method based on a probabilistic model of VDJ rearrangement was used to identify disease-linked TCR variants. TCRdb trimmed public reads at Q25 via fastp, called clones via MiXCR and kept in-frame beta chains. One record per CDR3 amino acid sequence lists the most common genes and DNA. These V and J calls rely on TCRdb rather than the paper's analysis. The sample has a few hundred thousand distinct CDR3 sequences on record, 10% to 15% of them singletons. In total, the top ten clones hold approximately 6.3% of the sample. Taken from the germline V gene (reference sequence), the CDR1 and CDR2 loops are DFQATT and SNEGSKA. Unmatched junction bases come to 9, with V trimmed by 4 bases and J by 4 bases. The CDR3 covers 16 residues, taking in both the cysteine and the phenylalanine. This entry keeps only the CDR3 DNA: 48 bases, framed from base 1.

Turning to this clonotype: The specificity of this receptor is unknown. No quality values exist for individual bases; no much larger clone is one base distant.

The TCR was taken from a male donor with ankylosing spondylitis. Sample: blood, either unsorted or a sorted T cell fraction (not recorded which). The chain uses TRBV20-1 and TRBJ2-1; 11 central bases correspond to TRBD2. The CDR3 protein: CSATPGLADLYNEQFF. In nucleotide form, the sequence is TGCAGTGCTACGCCGGGACTAGCGGACCTTTACAATGAGCAGTTCTTC.